This TCR beta chain was captured by sequencing in a study of blood T cell repertoires in COVID-19. In the study overall: Acute and convalescent COVID-19 specimens originated in the United States, Italy and Spain.

This clone has a handful of counts. Germline V lookup: CDR1 LGHNA, CDR2 YSLEER. J gave up 6 bases and V 2 bases, and 6 bases lay outside the gene matches. The CDR3 is made up of 17 amino acids. One Seattle source followed patients from active infection through their disease course. Authors' analysis steps: From reference gene primer amplification, estimates of nucleated cell counts were derived. Profiled with immunoSEQ multiplex PCR; TCRdb holds only in-frame clones, not every one. The V and J calls and clone size come from that table; D and trimming were worked out from the DNA. Counted here are 220,000 or so clones, 82% occurring once; the ten biggest clones make up roughly 8%.

The sequence was collected from a woman older than 75 with COVID-19, enrolled during active disease. The sequencing sample was made of peripheral blood. V gene TRBV4-3 combines with J gene TRBJ2-1; 14 bases map to TRBD2. CDR3 region: CASSQREGLAGVNEQFF. The CDR3 bases are TGCGCCAGCAGCCAAAGAGAGGGACTAGCGGGGGTCAATGAGCAGTTCTTC.